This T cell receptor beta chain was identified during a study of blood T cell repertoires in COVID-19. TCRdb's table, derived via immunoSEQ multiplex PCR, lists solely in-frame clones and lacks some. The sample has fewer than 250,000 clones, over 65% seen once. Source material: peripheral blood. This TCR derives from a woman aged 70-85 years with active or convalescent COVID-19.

CDR3 in DNA: TGCAGCGTTGAAGGACCTGCGGGGGGGAGGAACTACGAGCAGTACTTC. This gives the protein CSVEGPAGGRNYEQYF. This chain links TRBV29-1 with TRBJ2-7, with 9 bases aligning to TRBD2. CDR1 and CDR2 from the germline V gene are SQVTM and ANQGSEA. This CDR3 is built from 16 residues. Unmatched junction bases numbered 10, after V lost 1 base and J lost 3 bases.